The source of this TCR beta chain is a study of T cell responses to AZD1222 COVID-19 vaccine. Study details: Pooled samples include second doses given at about 4 or 12 weeks. General observations from the study: Most donors were white British, females outnumbered males, and clonal diversity was possibly underestimated. When two AZD1222 doses had been given, Spike-specific TCR breadth and depth rose. None of the repertoires were sampled until the peak T cell response had passed.

Comment on this clone: Its antigen is unknown.

TCRdb's copy holds only in-frame clones and misses some; the assay was immunoSEQ multiplex PCR. This repertoire shows 150,000 to 200,000 clones, 70% to 90% found once; its top ten account for 1.5% to 2%. Trimming at V came to 0 bases and at J to 5 bases, leaving 27 bases not matched to a gene. Germline CDR1 KGHSH, CDR2 LQKENI. The CDR3 is made up of 22 amino acids. This specimen was peripheral blood, taken on day 0 of AZD1222 vaccination. The rearrangement joins TRBV18 to TRBJ2-7; 8 nucleotides align to TRBD2. This TCR derives from an adult in good health. CDR3 loop: CASSPPLGVASGTSRPRDEQYF. DNA for the CDR3: TGTGCCAGCTCACCACCGCTAGGGGTGGCCAGCGGGACTAGTAGGCCCCGGGACGAGCAGTACTTC.